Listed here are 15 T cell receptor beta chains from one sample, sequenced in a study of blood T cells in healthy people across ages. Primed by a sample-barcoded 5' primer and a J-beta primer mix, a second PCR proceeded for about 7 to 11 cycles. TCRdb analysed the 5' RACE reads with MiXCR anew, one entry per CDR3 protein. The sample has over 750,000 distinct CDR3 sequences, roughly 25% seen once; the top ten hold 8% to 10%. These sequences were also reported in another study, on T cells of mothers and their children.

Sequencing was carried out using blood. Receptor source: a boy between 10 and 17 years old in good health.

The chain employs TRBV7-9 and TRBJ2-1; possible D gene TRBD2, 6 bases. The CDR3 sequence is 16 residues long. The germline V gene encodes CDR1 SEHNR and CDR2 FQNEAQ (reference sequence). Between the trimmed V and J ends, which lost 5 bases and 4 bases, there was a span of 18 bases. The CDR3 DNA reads TGTGCCAGCAGCCCTAGGAGGGCCAAAGGGTACAATGAGCAGTTCTTC. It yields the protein CASSPRRAKGYNEQFF.

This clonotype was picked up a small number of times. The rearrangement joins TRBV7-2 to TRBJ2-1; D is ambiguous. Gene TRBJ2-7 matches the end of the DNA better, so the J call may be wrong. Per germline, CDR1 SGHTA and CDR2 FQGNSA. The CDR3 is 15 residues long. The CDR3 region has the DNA TGTGCCAGCAGCCCAGAGGAGACCGACTCCTACGAGCAGTACTTC. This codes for CASSPEETDSYEQYF.

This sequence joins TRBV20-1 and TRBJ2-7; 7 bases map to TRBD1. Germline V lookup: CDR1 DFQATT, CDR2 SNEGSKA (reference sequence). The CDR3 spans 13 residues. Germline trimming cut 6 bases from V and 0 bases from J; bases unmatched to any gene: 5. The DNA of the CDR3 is TGCAGTGCACCAGACAGGGCCTCCTACGAGCAGTACTTC. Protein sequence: CSAPDRASYEQYF.

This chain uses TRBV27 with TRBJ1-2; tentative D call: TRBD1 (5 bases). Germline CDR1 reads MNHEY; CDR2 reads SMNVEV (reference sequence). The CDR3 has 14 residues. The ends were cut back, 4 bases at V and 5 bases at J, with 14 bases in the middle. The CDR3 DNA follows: TGTGCCAGCAGTTCCACCCGACAGATGTATGGCTACACCTTC. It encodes CASSSTRQMYGYTF.

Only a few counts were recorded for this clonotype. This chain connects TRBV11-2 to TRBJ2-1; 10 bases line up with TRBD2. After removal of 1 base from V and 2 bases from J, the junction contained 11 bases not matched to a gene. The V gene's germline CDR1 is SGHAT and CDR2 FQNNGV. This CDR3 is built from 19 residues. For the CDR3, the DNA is TGTGCCAGCAGCTTAGTGTACCTAGCGGGGGTTTCTACCTACAATGAGCAGTTCTTC. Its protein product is CASSLVYLAGVSTYNEQFF.

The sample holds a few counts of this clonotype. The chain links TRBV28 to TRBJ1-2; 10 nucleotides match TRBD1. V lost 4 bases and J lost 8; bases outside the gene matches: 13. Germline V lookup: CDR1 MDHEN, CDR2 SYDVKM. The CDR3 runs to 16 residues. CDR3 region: CASSSPRDRGVYGYTF. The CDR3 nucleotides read TGTGCCAGCAGTTCTCCCCGGGACAGGGGTGTCTACGGCTACACCTTC.

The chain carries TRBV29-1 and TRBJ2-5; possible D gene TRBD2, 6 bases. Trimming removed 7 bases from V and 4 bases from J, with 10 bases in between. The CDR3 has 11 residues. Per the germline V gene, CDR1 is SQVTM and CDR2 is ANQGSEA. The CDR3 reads CSGLGGETQYF. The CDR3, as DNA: TGCAGCGGCCTCGGGGGAGAGACCCAGTACTTC.

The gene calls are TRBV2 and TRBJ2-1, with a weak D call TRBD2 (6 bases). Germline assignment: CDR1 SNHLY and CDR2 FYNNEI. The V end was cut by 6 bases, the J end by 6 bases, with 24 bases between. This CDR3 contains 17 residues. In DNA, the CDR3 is TGTGCCAGCAGAGATGAACTCCGGGAGTTCGGTCTCAATGAGCAGTTCTTC. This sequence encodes CASRDELREFGLNEQFF.

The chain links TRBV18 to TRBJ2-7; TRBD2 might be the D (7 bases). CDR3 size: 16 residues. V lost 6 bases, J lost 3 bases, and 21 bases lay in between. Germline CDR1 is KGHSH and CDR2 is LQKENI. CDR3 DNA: TGTGCCAGCTCCCTCCAACCTGCGGGGGCAAGCTACGAGCAGTACTTC. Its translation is CASSLQPAGASYEQYF.

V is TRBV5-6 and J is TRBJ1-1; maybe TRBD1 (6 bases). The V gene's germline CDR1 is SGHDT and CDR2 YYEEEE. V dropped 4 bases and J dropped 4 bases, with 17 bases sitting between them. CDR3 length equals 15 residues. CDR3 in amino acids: CASSESSGVGTEAFF. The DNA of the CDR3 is TGTGCCAGCAGCGAAAGTTCAGGGGTGGGCACTGAAGCTTTCTTT.

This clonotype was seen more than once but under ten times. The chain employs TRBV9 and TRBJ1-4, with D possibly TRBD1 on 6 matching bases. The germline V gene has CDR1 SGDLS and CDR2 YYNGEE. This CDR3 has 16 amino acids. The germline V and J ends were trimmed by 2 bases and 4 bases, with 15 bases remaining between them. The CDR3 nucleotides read TGTGCCAGCAGCGTCTACGTTGGGGGCGGTAATGAAAAACTGTTTTTT. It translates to CASSVYVGGGNEKLFF.

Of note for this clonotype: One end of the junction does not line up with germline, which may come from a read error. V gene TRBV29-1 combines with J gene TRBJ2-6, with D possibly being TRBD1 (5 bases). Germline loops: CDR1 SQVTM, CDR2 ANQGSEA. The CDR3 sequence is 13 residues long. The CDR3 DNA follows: TGCAGCGTTGCGGGTTCTGGGGCCAACGTCCCGACTTTC. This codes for CSVAGSGANVPTF.

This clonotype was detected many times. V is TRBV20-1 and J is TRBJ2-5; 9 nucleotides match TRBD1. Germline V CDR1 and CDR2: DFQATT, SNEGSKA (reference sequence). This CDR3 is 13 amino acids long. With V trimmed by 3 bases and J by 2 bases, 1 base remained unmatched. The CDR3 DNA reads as TGCAGTGCTAGGACAGGGGGTCAAGAGACCCAGTACTTC. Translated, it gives CSARTGGQETQYF.

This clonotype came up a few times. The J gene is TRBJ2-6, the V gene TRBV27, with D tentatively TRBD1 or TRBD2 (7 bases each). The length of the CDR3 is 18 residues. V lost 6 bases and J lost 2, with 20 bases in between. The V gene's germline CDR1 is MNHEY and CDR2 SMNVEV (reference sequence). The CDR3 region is CASSSLGRGLTGANVLTF. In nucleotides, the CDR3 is TGTGCCAGCAGCTCCCTGGGGAGGGGGCTAACTGGGGCCAACGTCCTGACTTTC.

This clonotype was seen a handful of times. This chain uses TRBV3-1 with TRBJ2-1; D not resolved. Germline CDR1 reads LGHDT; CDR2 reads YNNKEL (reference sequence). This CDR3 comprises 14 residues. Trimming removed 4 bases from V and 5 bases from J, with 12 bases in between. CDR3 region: CASSLIGIHNEQFF. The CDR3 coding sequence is TGTGCCAGCAGCCTAATCGGCATCCACAATGAGCAGTTCTTC.